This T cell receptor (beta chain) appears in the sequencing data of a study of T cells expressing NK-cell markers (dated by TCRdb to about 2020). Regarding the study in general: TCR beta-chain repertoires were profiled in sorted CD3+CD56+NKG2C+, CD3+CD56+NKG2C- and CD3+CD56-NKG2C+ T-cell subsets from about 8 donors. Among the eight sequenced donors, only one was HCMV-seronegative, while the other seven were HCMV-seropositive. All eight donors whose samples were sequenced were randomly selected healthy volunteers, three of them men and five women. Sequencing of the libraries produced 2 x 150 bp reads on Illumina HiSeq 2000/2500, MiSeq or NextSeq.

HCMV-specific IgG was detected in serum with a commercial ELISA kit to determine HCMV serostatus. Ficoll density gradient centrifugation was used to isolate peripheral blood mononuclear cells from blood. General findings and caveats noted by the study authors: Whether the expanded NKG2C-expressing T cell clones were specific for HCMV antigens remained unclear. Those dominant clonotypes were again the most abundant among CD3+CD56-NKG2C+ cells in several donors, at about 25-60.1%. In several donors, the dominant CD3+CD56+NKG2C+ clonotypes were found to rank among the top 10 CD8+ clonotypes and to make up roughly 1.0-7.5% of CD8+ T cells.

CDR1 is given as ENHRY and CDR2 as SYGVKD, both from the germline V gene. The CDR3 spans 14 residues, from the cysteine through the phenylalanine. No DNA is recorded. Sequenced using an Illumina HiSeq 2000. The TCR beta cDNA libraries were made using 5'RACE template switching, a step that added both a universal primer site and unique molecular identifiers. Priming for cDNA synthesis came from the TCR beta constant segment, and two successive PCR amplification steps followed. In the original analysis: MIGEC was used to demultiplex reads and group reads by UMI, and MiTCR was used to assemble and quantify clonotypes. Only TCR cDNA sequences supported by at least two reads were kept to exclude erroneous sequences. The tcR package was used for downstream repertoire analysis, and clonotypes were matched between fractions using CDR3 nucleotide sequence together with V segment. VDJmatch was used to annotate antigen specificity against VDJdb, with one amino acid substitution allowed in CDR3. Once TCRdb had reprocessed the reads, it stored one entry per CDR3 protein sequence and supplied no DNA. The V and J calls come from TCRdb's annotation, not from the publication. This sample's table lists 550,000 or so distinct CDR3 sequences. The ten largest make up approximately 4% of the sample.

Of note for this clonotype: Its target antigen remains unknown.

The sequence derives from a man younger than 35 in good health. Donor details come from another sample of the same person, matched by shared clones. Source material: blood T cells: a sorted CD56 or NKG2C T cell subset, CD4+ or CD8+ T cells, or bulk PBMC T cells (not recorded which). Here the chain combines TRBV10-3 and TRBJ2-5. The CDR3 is CAISDKVDEETQYF.